This T cell receptor (beta chain) was observed in a study of blood T cell repertoires in COVID-19. For the study at large: The study drew acute and convalescent COVID-19 samples from the United States, Italy and Spain.

In the original processing: Reference gene primer amplification yielded estimated nucleated cell counts. Some clones are missing from TCRdb's copy, which holds only in-frame ones; the method was immunoSEQ multiplex PCR. Clonal size and the V and J genes are those of that table, whereas D and trimming came from the DNA. The table shows over 45,000 clones, with 89% occurring only once. Unmatched junction bases numbered 5, after V lost 4 bases and J lost 3 bases. In germline, CDR1 is KGHDR, CDR2 SFDVKD. The CDR3 length is 15 residues. The J gene is TRBJ2-7, the V gene TRBV24-1; 10 bases align to TRBD1. The sample comprised peripheral blood. The receptor comes from an older woman with COVID-19, enrolled during active disease. The CDR3 spells CATSDPRDRGYEQYF. The DNA for the CDR3 is TGTGCCACCAGTGACCCCCGGGACAGGGGCTACGAGCAGTACTTC.